There are many counts of the clone carrying this TCR beta chain. One end of the junction does not line up with germline, which may come from a read error. This specimen comes from a study of CD8+CD57+ T cells in acquired aplastic anemia. Genomic DNA, serving as template, underwent TCR beta VDJ and CDR3 profiling. MiXCR was run by TCRdb on the reads, yielding one entry per CDR3 protein. Of about 210,000 distinct CDR3 sequences in the sample, around 60% were seen once. The TCR comes from a human donor in good health. The sample was sorted CD4+, CD8+, or CD8+CD57+ T cells (not recorded which) from PBMCs.

CDR3 region: CASSLTGGETQYF. As DNA, the CDR3 is TGTGCTAGCAGCTTGACGGGTGGAGAGACCCAGTACTTC. The genes are TRBV7-7 and TRBJ2-5, with D uncertain. There are 13 residues in the CDR3. Germline assignment: CDR1 SSHAT and CDR2 FNYEAQ (reference sequence).